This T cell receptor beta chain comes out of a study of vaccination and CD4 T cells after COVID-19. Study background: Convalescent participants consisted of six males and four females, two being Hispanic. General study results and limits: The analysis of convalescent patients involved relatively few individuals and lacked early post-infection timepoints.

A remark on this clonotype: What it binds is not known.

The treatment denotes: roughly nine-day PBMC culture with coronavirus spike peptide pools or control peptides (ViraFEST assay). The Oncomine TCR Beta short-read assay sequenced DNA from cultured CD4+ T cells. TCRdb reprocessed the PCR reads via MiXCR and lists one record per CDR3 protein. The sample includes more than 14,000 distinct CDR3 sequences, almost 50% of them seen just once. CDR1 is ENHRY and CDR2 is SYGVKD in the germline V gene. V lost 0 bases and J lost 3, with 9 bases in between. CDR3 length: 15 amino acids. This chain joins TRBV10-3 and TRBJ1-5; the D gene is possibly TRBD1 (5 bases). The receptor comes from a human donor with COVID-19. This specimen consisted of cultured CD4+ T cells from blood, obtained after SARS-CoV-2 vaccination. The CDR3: CAISESGVNNQPQHF. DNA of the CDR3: TGTGCCATCAGTGAGTCAGGGGTTAACAATCAGCCCCAGCATTTT.